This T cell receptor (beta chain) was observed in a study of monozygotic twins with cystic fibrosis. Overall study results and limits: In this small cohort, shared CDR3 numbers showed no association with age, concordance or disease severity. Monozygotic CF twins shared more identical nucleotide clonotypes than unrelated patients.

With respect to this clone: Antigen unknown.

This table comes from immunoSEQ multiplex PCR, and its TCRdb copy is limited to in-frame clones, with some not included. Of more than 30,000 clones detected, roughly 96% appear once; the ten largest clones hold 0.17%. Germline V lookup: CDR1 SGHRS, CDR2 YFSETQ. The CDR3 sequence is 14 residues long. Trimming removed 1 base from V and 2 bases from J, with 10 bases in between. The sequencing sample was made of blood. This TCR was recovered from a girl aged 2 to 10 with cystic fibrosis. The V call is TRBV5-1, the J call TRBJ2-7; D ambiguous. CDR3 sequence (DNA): TGCGCCAGCAGCTTGAAACAGAAACCCTACGAGCAGTACTTC. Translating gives CASSLKQKPYEQYF.